This passage covers 20 T cell receptor beta chains from one sample sequenced in a study of T cell responses to AZD1222 COVID-19 vaccine. TCRdb keeps only in-frame clones here, not all; method: immunoSEQ multiplex PCR. The sample carries about 270,000 clones, 90% to 95% recorded once. The sample here was peripheral blood, taken 28 days after the second AZD1222 dose. Every receptor here comes from an adult who received the AZD1222 COVID-19 vaccine.

The chain recombines TRBV6-1 with TRBJ1-1; D unresolved. CDR3 length: 11 amino acids. Trimming pared 2 bases from V and 11 bases from J, leaving 9 bases between. CDR1 MNHNS and CDR2 SASEGT come from the germline V gene. In nucleotides, the CDR3 is TGTGCCAGCAGTGAAACCCCTTGGGCTTTCTTT. Amino acids: CASSETPWAFF.

The chain has TRBV12-3 or TRBV12-4 and TRBJ1-2; 11 bases fit TRBD1. V lost 6 bases, J lost 8 bases, and 5 bases stayed unmatched. The CDR3 length is 13 residues. Here the CDR3 DNA reads TGTGCCAGCAGCCCGGACAGGGGGCGGGGCTACACCTTC. It encodes CASSPDRGRGYTF.

The genes are TRBV30 and TRBJ1-2, with D possibly being TRBD1 (6 bases). Germline V gene lookup returns CDR1 GTSNPN and CDR2 SVGIG (reference sequence). The CDR3 spans 14 residues. V was shortened by 2 bases and J by 2 bases, with 12 bases between the two germline ends. This chain's CDR3 is CAWSIGGGNYGYTF. DNA of the CDR3: TGTGCCTGGAGTATAGGGGGTGGAAACTATGGCTACACCTTC.

This sequence joins TRBV12-3 or TRBV12-4 and TRBJ1-5, with D unclear. This CDR3 comprises 13 residues. V was trimmed by 6 bases and J by 1 base, leaving 7 bases between them. CDR3 nucleotides: TGTGCCAGCAGCAAAGACAGCAATCAGCCCCAGCATTTT. This sequence encodes CASSKDSNQPQHF.

The chain joins TRBV6-5 to TRBJ2-5, with 9 bases identical to TRBD1. This CDR3 comprises 14 residues. The V segment lost 6 bases and the J segment 1 base; nucleotides outside the gene matches: 3. The germline V gene encodes CDR1 MNHEY and CDR2 SVGAGI. In DNA form, the CDR3 reads TGTGCCAGCAGGGGGGACAGGGTCCAAGAGACCCAGTACTTC. Its protein product is CASRGDRVQETQYF.

This chain joins TRBV7-2 and TRBJ1-6, with D hard to call. The CDR3 contains 15 residues. Germline-derived CDR1 and CDR2 are SGHTA and FQGNSA. The V and J ends lost 1 base and 8 bases respectively, with 12 bases between them. The CDR3 DNA reads as TGTGCCAGCAGCTTAGTTGGCACAGCCGATTCACCCCTCCACTTT. Translation: CASSLVGTADSPLHF.

V and J are TRBV15 and TRBJ2-5; D remains ambiguous. Germline CDR1 is LNHNV and CDR2 is YYDKDF (reference sequence). There are 13 residues in the CDR3. Trimming took 0 bases from V and 5 from J, leaving 7 bases between them. The CDR3 DNA sequence: TGTGCCACCAGCAGAGATGATCGCGAGACCCAGTACTTC. Translation gives CATSRDDRETQYF.

V is TRBV9 and J is TRBJ1-5, with 8 bases matching TRBD1. V gave up 7 bases and J gave up 5 bases; unmatched junction bases: 11. CDR3 length: 15 amino acids. The germline CDR1 and CDR2 sequences are SGDLS and YYNGEE. CDR3 nucleotide sequence: TGTGCCAGCGCCAGGGGAGACAGGGGATATCAGCCCCAGCATTTT. Protein sequence: CASARGDRGYQPQHF. The full variable domain, its missing parts supplied by reference TRBV9 and TRBJ1-5, is DSGVTQTPKHLITATGQRVTLRCSPRSGDLSVYWYQQSLDQGLQFLIQYYNGEERAKGNILERFSAQQFPDLHSELNLSSLELGDSALYFCASARGDRGYQPQHFGDGTRLSIL.

Concerning this clone itself: The sample contains more than one DNA sequence encoding this CDR3. CDR3 in amino acids: CASSLGGSADTQYF. Written as DNA, the CDR3 is TGTGCCAGCAGCTTAGGGGGAAGTGCAGATACGCAGTATTTT. The chain carries TRBV7-2 and TRBJ2-3, with no clear D. This CDR3 is built from 14 residues. Germline CDR1 is SGHTA and CDR2 is FQGNSA. The ends were cut back, 1 base at V and 4 bases at J, with 9 bases in the middle.

This clone was seen a handful of times. This rearrangement joins TRBV4-1 to TRBJ1-2; weak D call: TRBD1 (5 bases). Per germline, CDR1 MGHRA and CDR2 YSYEKL. This CDR3 comprises 13 residues. The germline V and J ends were trimmed by 4 bases and 9 bases, with 15 bases remaining between them. The CDR3 reads CASSLGRGESYTF. The CDR3 DNA follows: TGCGCCAGCAGCCTCGGGAGGGGCGAGAGCTACACCTTC.

The rearrangement joins TRBV5-6 to TRBJ2-7; TRBD2 matches 10 bases. Per germline, CDR1 SGHDT and CDR2 YYEEEE. This CDR3 has 15 residues. Trimming removed 0 bases from V and 2 bases from J; junction bases left unmatched: 2. CDR3 region: CASSLGTSGPYEQYF. DNA for the CDR3: TGTGCCAGCAGCTTGGGGACTAGCGGTCCCTACGAGCAGTACTTC.

The chain combines TRBV7-2 with TRBJ2-1; D is uncertain. From germline, CDR1 is SGHTA and CDR2 FQGNSA. The CDR3 consists of 14 residues. The germline V and J ends were trimmed by 1 base and 0 bases, with 4 bases remaining between them. The CDR3 DNA follows: TGTGCCAGCAGCTTAGTTGGCTCCTACAATGAGCAGTTCTTC. Translating it yields CASSLVGSYNEQFF.

The chain carries TRBV5-1 and TRBJ1-1; D not certain. The V end lost 4 bases, the J end lost 11 bases, and 12 bases lay between the germline ends. There are 11 residues in the CDR3. Germline V gene lookup returns CDR1 SGHRS and CDR2 YFSETQ. CDR3 coding DNA: TGCGCCAGCAGCAACCGGGATGTTGCTTTCTTT. It codes for CASSNRDVAFF.

The chain has TRBV5-6 and TRBJ1-1; D might be TRBD1 (5 bases). The CDR3 covers 16 residues. With 0 bases removed from V and 3 bases from J, the gap between germline ends came to 15 bases. Germline V gives CDR1 SGHDT, CDR2 YYEEEE. The CDR3 DNA sequence: TGTGCCAGCAGCTTGGCCGCGGGGGATAGACACACTGAAGCTTTCTTT. Translated: CASSLAAGDRHTEAFF.

The chain recombines TRBV6-1 with TRBJ2-2; 7 bases fit TRBD1. Looked up from germline, CDR1 is MNHNS and CDR2 is SASEGT. The ends lost 4 bases at V and 0 bases at J; junction bases unmatched: 5. This CDR3 is built from 16 residues. The CDR3 nucleotides are TGTGCCAGCAGTGGATACAGGGGACCGAACACCGGGGAGCTGTTTTTT. This encodes CASSGYRGPNTGELFF.

V usage is TRBV19 and J usage is TRBJ2-6; D may be TRBD2 (6 bases). The ends were cut back, 7 bases at V and 0 bases at J, with 19 bases in the middle. The CDR3 contains 18 residues. Germline V gives CDR1 LNHDA, CDR2 SQIVND (reference sequence). The chain's CDR3 is CASTPYTGVYSGANVLTF. CDR3 in DNA: TGTGCCAGTACCCCATATACGGGGGTCTACTCTGGGGCCAACGTCCTGACTTTC.

This rearrangement joins TRBV18 to TRBJ2-7; possibly TRBD2 for D (7 bases). The CDR3 has 14 residues. The germline CDR1 and CDR2 sequences are KGHSH and LQKENI. With 3 bases removed from V and 7 bases from J, the gap between germline ends came to 16 bases. CDR3 bases: TGTGCCAGCTCACCGGGGGGGGCATTAGGAGAGCAGTACTTC. Protein sequence: CASSPGGALGEQYF.

The chain couples TRBV5-4 to TRBJ2-1; the D is unclear. Germline assignment: CDR1 SGHNT and CDR2 YYREEE (reference sequence). The V gene lost 0 bases and the J gene lost 5 bases, with 6 bases spanning the gap. The CDR3 sequence is 13 residues long. CDR3 in amino acids: CASSLAPHNEQFF. In DNA, the CDR3 is TGTGCCAGCAGCTTGGCCCCCCACAATGAGCAGTTCTTC.

This clone was recorded only once. V usage is TRBV10-3 and J usage is TRBJ2-3, with D possibly being TRBD1 or TRBD2 (5 bases each). CDR3 length: 15 residues. Germline lookup yields CDR1 ENHRY and CDR2 SYGVKD. Deletions cut 4 bases from V and 0 bases from J, with 11 bases between. The CDR3 region has the DNA TGTGCCATCAGTGGAAGAGGGGCTAGCACAGATACGCAGTATTTT. Amino acid sequence: CAISGRGASTDTQYF.

The chain couples TRBV19 to TRBJ2-2; the match to TRBD1 covers 10 bases. The V and J ends lost 4 bases and 3 bases, in that order; junction bases with no gene match: 2. CDR1 and CDR2 from the germline V gene are LNHDA and SQIVND (reference sequence). This CDR3 region has 15 residues. This chain's CDR3 is CASSRTGGDTGELFF. The CDR3 coding sequence is TGTGCCAGTAGTAGGACAGGGGGAGACACCGGGGAGCTGTTTTTT.